The T cell receptor (beta chain) described here comes from a study of T cell responses to AZD1222 COVID-19 vaccine. Study observations and caveats: Among those given AZD1222, only six were seropositive at baseline. Females made up more of the donors, who were largely white British, and clonal diversity may have come out too low. Vaccine-related CD4 TCRs covered spike, predominating at 160-218 and 743-854.

Sequencing was performed with immunoSEQ multiplex PCR; in TCRdb, only in-frame clones are kept and a portion is missing. The sample holds some 90,000 clones; more than 75% are singletons and the top ten take around 5.2%. This CDR3 is 14 amino acids long. Germline values: CDR1 MNHEY, CDR2 SVGAGI. The V end lost 7 bases, the J end lost 3 bases, and 15 bases lay between the germline ends. On this clone itself: Its matching antigen is unknown.

This chain connects TRBV6-5 to TRBJ2-5, with TRBD1 as a possible D gene (6 bases). The TCR was taken from an adult in good health. The sample in question was peripheral blood, obtained on day 0 of MenACWY control vaccination. CDR3 protein: CASTYTGRKETQYF. The DNA for the CDR3 is TGTGCCAGCACTTATACAGGGAGAAAAGAGACCCAGTACTTC.